These 31 T cell receptor beta chains were sequenced from one sample in a study of cytomegalovirus exposure and HLA in healthy donors (dated by TCRdb to between 2016 and 2019). Libraries came from the immunoSEQ multiplex PCR assay. For the multiplex PCR, a mixture combining 60 forward primers for TCR Vbeta segments and 13 reverse primers for TCR Jbeta segments was used. This is the immuneACCESS table as TCRdb keeps it, with only in-frame sequences that have V and J called. A part of the clones is gone; compared with another copy, unresolved V genes explain less than half, and the rest is unexplained. The sample records approximately 150,000 clones, around 88% of which are singletons. Of the sample, about 0.93% falls within the top ten clones. Sequencing was carried out using PBMCs. The source of these receptors is a woman aged 25 to 39 in good health and CMV-seronegative.

The chain carries TRBV4-1 and TRBJ2-3; maybe TRBD1 (5 bases). The CDR3 contains 14 residues. Trimming took off 6 bases at V and 1 base at J, with 11 bases between the two ends. CDR1 MGHRA and CDR2 YSYEKL come from the germline V gene. The CDR3 coding sequence is TGCGCCAGCAGGCAGGGAAGTGGCACAGATACGCAGTATTTT. Its protein product is CASRQGSGTDTQYF.

V is TRBV27 and J is TRBJ2-6; no clear D gene. There are 13 residues in the CDR3. In germline, CDR1 is MNHEY, CDR2 SMNVEV (reference sequence). Trimming shortened V by 6 bases and J by 1 base, and 4 bases separated the two germline ends. CDR3 in amino acids: CASRRSGANVLTF. The CDR3 nucleotides are TGTGCCAGCAGGAGGTCTGGGGCCAACGTCCTGACTTTC.

The chain combines TRBV5-6 with TRBJ2-1; D call uncertain. Trimming pared 1 base from V and 0 bases from J, leaving 8 bases between. The length of the CDR3 is 15 residues. Germline-derived CDR1 and CDR2 are SGHDT and YYEEEE. The CDR3 protein is CASSLFTGSYNEQFF. For the CDR3, the DNA is TGTGCCAGCAGCTTGTTTACCGGCTCCTACAATGAGCAGTTCTTC.

The chain has TRBV10-1 and TRBJ2-2; a possible D gene is TRBD2 (5 bases). CDR1 and CDR2 from the germline V gene are WNHNN and SYGVQD (reference sequence). This CDR3 region has 16 residues. V lost 7 bases and J 0 bases, leaving 15 bases between the germline ends. The CDR3 nucleotides read TGCGCCAGCACCCCCGGACTTGCCGCGAACACCGGGGAGCTGTTTTTT. Its protein is CASTPGLAANTGELFF.

The chain joins TRBV2 to TRBJ2-2; TRBD1 matches at 8 bases. Germline CDR1 is SNHLY and CDR2 is FYNNEI. The CDR3 length is 13 residues. The V segment lost 9 bases and the J segment 5 bases; nucleotides outside the gene matches: 5. CDR3 in amino acids: CASRQGWTGELFF. CDR3 in DNA: TGTGCCAGTCGACAGGGGTGGACCGGGGAGCTGTTTTTT.

The rearrangement uses TRBV6-5 and TRBJ2-2, with D possibly matching TRBD1 (5 bases). CDR3 length: 15 amino acids. The V end was cut by 2 bases, the J end by 4 bases, with 11 bases between. Germline CDR1 MNHEY, CDR2 SVGAGI. The DNA of the CDR3 is TGTGCCAGCAGTTACGAAGGGGTGGGCACCGGGGAGCTGTTTTTT. Residues: CASSYEGVGTGELFF.

This chain uses TRBV10-1 with TRBJ2-1, with a weak D call TRBD2 (6 bases). V lost 8 bases and J 9 bases, leaving 23 bases between the germline ends. The CDR3 is 15 residues long. Germline-derived CDR1 and CDR2 are WNHNN and SYGVQD (reference sequence). The CDR3 loop reads CASGAKKEGGSEQFF. The CDR3 coding sequence is TGCGCCAGCGGTGCAAAAAAGGAGGGTGGGAGTGAGCAGTTCTTC.

This clone was counted a few times. This chain uses TRBV5-1 with TRBJ2-1; D is possibly TRBD1 (5 bases). Between the trimmed V and J ends, which lost 4 bases and 0 bases, there was a span of 14 bases. CDR1 SGHRS and CDR2 YFSETQ come from the germline V gene. The CDR3 loop spans 16 amino acids. CDR3 sequence: CASSPIPDSSYNEQFF. CDR3 coding DNA: TGCGCCAGCAGCCCCATTCCTGACAGCTCCTACAATGAGCAGTTCTTC.

The J gene is TRBJ2-7, the V gene TRBV5-1; the D gene is possibly TRBD1 (5 bases). Germline CDR1 and CDR2: SGHRS and YFSETQ. Trimming removed 3 bases at V and 3 bases at J, with 10 bases between. The CDR3 has 13 residues. CDR3 region: CASSSTVNYEQYF. CDR3 DNA sequence: TGCGCCAGCAGCTCGACAGTAAACTACGAGCAGTACTTC.

The rearrangement links TRBV9 to TRBJ2-1; 7 bases line up with TRBD2. Germline trimming cut 8 bases from V and 7 bases from J; bases unmatched to any gene: 3. Germline CDR1 SGDLS, CDR2 YYNGEE. CDR3 length: 11 amino acids. CDR3 DNA: TGTGCCAGTTCCGGGGGGAATGAGCAGTTCTTC. It translates to CASSGGNEQFF.

This clone was observed a few times. The chain couples TRBV6-1 to TRBJ1-1; no definite D call. CDR3 length equals 15 residues. The V and J ends lost 1 base and 0 bases respectively, with 9 bases between them. Germline lookup yields CDR1 MNHNS and CDR2 SASEGT. Here the CDR3 reads CASSEVWALNTEAFF. In DNA, the CDR3 is TGTGCCAGCAGTGAAGTGTGGGCCCTGAACACTGAAGCTTTCTTT.

The chain joins TRBV7-9 to TRBJ2-5; 9 nucleotides match TRBD2. J gave up 9 bases and V 5 bases, and 10 bases lay outside the gene matches. Germline V gives CDR1 SEHNR, CDR2 FQNEAQ (reference sequence). The CDR3 totals 14 residues. The CDR3 is CASSPLIAGGAQYF. The CDR3 nucleotides are TGTGCCAGCAGCCCGTTAATCGCGGGAGGGGCCCAGTACTTC.

The chain couples TRBV10-1 to TRBJ2-1, with TRBD2 matching over 7 bases. This CDR3 is built from 13 residues. Germline CDR1 is WNHNN and CDR2 is SYGVQD (reference sequence). The V segment lost 4 bases and the J segment 7 bases; nucleotides outside the gene matches: 4. This CDR3 reads CASSASGLNEQFF. In DNA form, the CDR3 reads TGCGCCAGCAGTGCTAGCGGCTTGAATGAGCAGTTCTTC.

V gene TRBV27 combines with J gene TRBJ2-3; D is perhaps TRBD1 (6 bases). The V gene lost 5 bases and the J gene lost 6 bases, with 9 bases spanning the gap. Germline lookup yields CDR1 MNHEY and CDR2 SMNVEV (reference sequence). The CDR3 runs 12 residues. CDR3 loop: CASSPQGDTQYF. In DNA form, the CDR3 reads TGTGCCAGCAGTCCGCAGGGGGATACGCAGTATTTT.

This clone turned up a few times. The chain has TRBV2 and TRBJ1-1; TRBD1 agrees at 9 bases. Unmatched junction bases numbered 12, after V lost 6 bases and J lost 4 bases. CDR3 length: 16 residues. From germline, CDR1 is SNHLY and CDR2 FYNNEI. The CDR3 is CASRDRGPTGGTEAFF. CDR3 nucleotide sequence: TGTGCCAGCAGGGACAGGGGCCCCACCGGGGGCACTGAAGCTTTCTTT.

This chain uses TRBV4-1 with TRBJ1-2, with D perhaps TRBD1 (6 bases). The CDR3 is 14 amino acids. Between the trimmed V and J ends, which lost 1 base and 3 bases, there was a span of 9 bases. Germline values: CDR1 MGHRA, CDR2 YSYEKL. The CDR3 spells CASSQVGADYGYTF. In DNA, the CDR3 is TGCGCCAGCAGCCAAGTGGGGGCGGACTATGGCTACACCTTC.

Here the CDR3 reads CASSLGDGREPQHF. CDR3 nucleotide sequence: TGTGCCAGCAGCTTAGGCGACGGTCGGGAGCCCCAGCATTTT. This chain links TRBV7-9 with TRBJ1-5; D is unresolved. CDR1 and CDR2 (germline): SEHNR, FQNEAQ (reference sequence). V lost 1 base to trimming and J lost 8 bases, with 12 bases between them. CDR3 length: 14 amino acids.

On this clone itself: One end of the junction is discordant with germline, which a read error may explain. V usage is TRBV6-1 and J usage is TRBJ2-1; D is perhaps TRBD1 (6 bases). The germline V gene has CDR1 MNHNS and CDR2 SASEGT. This CDR3 region has 15 residues. This CDR3 reads CASSEPQGWANAQFF. The CDR3 DNA is TGTGCCAGCAGTGAACCGCAGGGGTGGGCCAATGCGCAGTTCTTC.

The V and J genes are TRBV11-2 and TRBJ1-2; D is ambiguous. The V gene lost 9 bases and the J gene lost 8 bases, with 16 bases spanning the gap. In germline, CDR1 is SGHAT, CDR2 FQNNGV. This CDR3 contains 12 residues. This chain's CDR3 is CARKETGGGYTF. CDR3 DNA sequence: TGTGCCAGGAAAGAGACGGGCGGGGGCTACACCTTC.

The rearrangement links TRBV5-1 to TRBJ2-4; D may be TRBD2 (5 bases). Germline V gives CDR1 SGHRS, CDR2 YFSETQ. V was trimmed by 2 bases and J by 3 bases, leaving 18 bases between them. This CDR3 is built from 17 residues. Written as DNA, the CDR3 is TGCGCCAGCAGCTTAATTACACCTCCTGCGGGCAAAAACATTCAGTACTTC. It specifies CASSLITPPAGKNIQYF.

V usage is TRBV6-5 and J usage is TRBJ2-7, with a tentative D call TRBD2 (7 bases). The germline V gene has CDR1 MNHEY and CDR2 SVGAGI. CDR3 size: 14 residues. Trimming removed 5 bases at V and 6 bases at J, with 17 bases between. CDR3 loop: CASSTRGRAAEQYF. The DNA for the CDR3 is TGTGCCAGCAGTACGAGGGGGAGGGCAGCCGAGCAGTACTTC.

The CDR3 DNA is TGTGCCAGCAGTTATGGAGGGACGCAAGAGACCCAGTACTTC. As protein: CASSYGGTQETQYF. The chain links TRBV27 to TRBJ2-5; the D gene is possibly TRBD2 (6 bases). Trimming took 4 bases from V and 2 from J, leaving 11 bases between them. The V gene's germline CDR1 is MNHEY and CDR2 SMNVEV (reference sequence). This CDR3 is built from 14 residues.

This clone has more than one count but fewer than ten. The same CDR3 can be traced to other DNA sequences in this sample. The V call is TRBV6-5, the J call TRBJ1-5, with D uncertain. The germline V gene encodes CDR1 MNHEY and CDR2 SVGAGI. Trimming pared 6 bases from V and 0 bases from J, leaving 9 bases between. CDR3 length: 14 amino acids. The CDR3 coding sequence is TGTGCCAGCAGGCGAGATAGTAGCAATCAGCCCCAGCATTTT. Amino acid sequence: CASRRDSSNQPQHF.

The chain recombines TRBV30 with TRBJ1-1, with D tentatively TRBD1 (6 bases). CDR1 is GTSNPN and CDR2 is SVGIG in the germline V gene (reference sequence). The V gene lost 2 bases and the J gene lost 1 base, with 8 bases spanning the gap. The CDR3 has 13 residues. CDR3 bases: TGTGCCTGGAGTTTACAGGGGAACACTGAAGCTTTCTTT. Translation gives CAWSLQGNTEAFF. Complete variable domain (other parts from reference TRBV30 and TRBJ1-1): SQTIHQWPATLVQPVGSPLSLECTVEGTSNPNLYWYRQAAGRGLQLLFYSVGIGQISSEVPQNLSASRPQDRQFILSSKKLLLSDSGFYLCAWSLQGNTEAFFGQGTRLTVV.

CDR3 nucleotides: TGTGCCAGCAGTTCCTCACAGGGTATAGGTGAAAAACTGTTTTTT. As protein: CASSSSQGIGEKLFF. The rearrangement joins TRBV27 to TRBJ1-4, with a weak D call TRBD1 (6 bases). The CDR3 is made up of 15 amino acids. Trimming pared 4 bases from V and 7 bases from J, leaving 16 bases between. The germline gives CDR1 MNHEY, CDR2 SMNVEV (reference sequence).

The J gene is TRBJ1-2, the V gene TRBV19; D gene ambiguous. Looked up from germline, CDR1 is LNHDA and CDR2 is SQIVND (reference sequence). The CDR3 totals 17 residues. Trimming pared 3 bases from V and 5 bases from J, leaving 22 bases between. DNA of the CDR3: TGTGCCAGTAGTATCGGCGGGGTTTGGAAGGGAGTTTATGGCTACACCTTC. This codes for CASSIGGVWKGVYGYTF.

The chain's CDR3 is CASRLDSSNQPQHF. The CDR3 coding sequence is TGTGCCAGCAGACTGGACAGCAGCAATCAGCCCCAGCATTTT. The J gene is TRBJ1-5, the V gene TRBV6-5, with a possible D match to TRBD1 (6 bases). V lost 6 bases and J lost 1, with 10 bases in between. Germline values: CDR1 MNHEY, CDR2 SVGAGI. The CDR3 length is 14 residues.

This sequence joins TRBV28 and TRBJ1-2, with 7 bases that match TRBD1. Germline loops: CDR1 MDHEN, CDR2 SYDVKM. The J segment lost 1 base and the V segment lost 5 bases, leaving 10 bases of the junction unmatched. This CDR3 region has 16 residues. In DNA form, the CDR3 reads TGTGCCAGCAGTCCAGCTTCACGACAGGGTAACTATGGCTACACCTTC. Translated, it gives CASSPASRQGNYGYTF.

V and J are TRBV25-1 and TRBJ2-7, with D perhaps TRBD1 (6 bases). V was cut by 2 bases and J by 6 bases, with 11 bases left in between. The V gene's germline CDR1 is MGHDK and CDR2 SYGVNS. The CDR3 is made up of 13 amino acids. CDR3 residues: CASSEGGRVEQYF. The CDR3 DNA is TGTGCCAGCAGTGAAGGGGGCCGAGTCGAGCAGTACTTC.

J is TRBJ1-3 and V is TRBV30; 7 bases match TRBD1. Germline lookup yields CDR1 GTSNPN and CDR2 SVGIG (reference sequence). The ends lost 0 bases at V and 4 bases at J; junction bases unmatched: 3. This CDR3 region has 14 residues. The CDR3 DNA sequence: TGTGCCTGGAGTGTACAGGGGATGGGAAACACCATATATTTT. Its translation is CAWSVQGMGNTIYF.

The CDR3 bases are TGTGCCAGCAGCTTAGTAGGGGAAGAGACCCAGTACTTC. Protein: CASSLVGEETQYF. This chain joins TRBV7-6 and TRBJ2-5; TRBD1 is a possible D gene (5 bases). CDR3 size: 13 residues. CDR1 and CDR2 (germline): SGHVS, FNYEAQ. With 1 base removed from V and 3 bases from J, the gap between germline ends came to 6 bases. Complete variable domain (other parts from reference TRBV7-6 and TRBJ2-5): GAGVSQSPRYKVTKRGQDVALRCDPISGHVSLYWYRQALGQGPEFLTYFNYEAQQDKSGLPNDRFSAERPEGSISTLTIQRTEQRDSAMYRCASSLVGEETQYFGPGTRLLVL.